The 22 T cell receptor beta chains presented below share a single source sample, sequenced in a study of molecular identifiers for immune sequencing clone quantification. TCRdb reprocessed the PCR reads with MiXCR, giving one entry per CDR3 protein. The sample includes a few hundred thousand distinct CDR3 sequences, around 23% of them seen just once. The sequenced material came from naive CD8+ T cells from blood, with Jurkat cell RNA spiked in. Subset of the sample: FACS-sorted CD8+CD4-CCR7+CD45RA+ naive T cells. These receptors came from a human donor in good health. Some libraries in this study had Jurkat cell RNA spiked in.

The V and J genes are TRBV28 and TRBJ2-3, with TRBD1 matching over 7 bases. Germline CDR1 MDHEN, CDR2 SYDVKM. CDR3 length: 15 amino acids. The J segment lost 4 bases and the V segment lost 3 bases, leaving 7 bases of the junction unmatched. The CDR3 DNA sequence: TGTGCCAGCAGTTTTAGGGGGCTGCGGGCAGATACGCAGTATTTT. It translates to CASSFRGLRADTQYF.

This clonotype showed up just a few times. The V and J genes are TRBV6-5 and TRBJ2-6, with 12 nucleotides matching TRBD1. V gave up 0 bases and J gave up 3 bases; unmatched junction bases: 6. The CDR3 spans 19 residues. The V gene's germline CDR1 is MNHEY and CDR2 SVGAGI. As DNA, the CDR3 is TGTGCCAGCAGTTACTCCCCGGGACAGGGGGCGAGTGGGGCCAACGTCCTGACTTTC. Translated: CASSYSPGQGASGANVLTF.

The chain links TRBV7-9 to TRBJ2-3, with unresolved D. The CDR3 is 14 residues long. V was trimmed by 4 bases and J by 4 bases, leaving 12 bases between them. Germline V gene sequence: CDR1 SEHNR, CDR2 FQNEAQ (reference sequence). The CDR3, as DNA: TGTGCCAGCAGCTCCCAAGTGGGCCCAGATACGCAGTATTTT. Translating gives CASSSQVGPDTQYF.

About this clonotype itself: A much larger clone sits a single nucleotide away, making a read error possible. The J gene is TRBJ2-7, the V gene TRBV27, with D perhaps TRBD2 (6 bases). CDR1 and CDR2 (germline): MNHEY, SMNVEV (reference sequence). The CDR3 has 14 residues. DNA of the CDR3: TGTGCCGGCAGCACAGGCGGGAACTCCTACGAGCAGTACTTC. Translation: CAGSTGGNSYEQYF.

This clonotype was found a few times. V and J are TRBV27 and TRBJ2-7, with TRBD2 matching over 8 bases. Germline CDR1 and CDR2: MNHEY and SMNVEV (reference sequence). V shed 5 bases and J 0 bases; nucleotides not matched to a gene: 3. The CDR3 is made up of 14 amino acids. CDR3 sequence: CASSLRGDSYEQYF. The CDR3 coding sequence is TGTGCCAGCAGTCTGCGGGGGGACTCCTACGAGCAGTACTTC.

This clonotype was picked up a small number of times. This chain connects TRBV28 to TRBJ1-2; no reliable D call. The CDR3 has 15 residues. Germline-derived CDR1 and CDR2 are MDHEN and SYDVKM. Trimming removed 4 bases from V and 3 bases from J, with 15 bases in between. CDR3 nucleotides: TGTGCCAGCAGTTCCACCGCCGAGTGGCACTATGGCTACACCTTC. It specifies CASSSTAEWHYGYTF.

The V and J genes are TRBV27 and TRBJ1-4; TRBD1 is a possible D gene (5 bases). Per the germline V gene, CDR1 is MNHEY and CDR2 is SMNVEV (reference sequence). This CDR3 is built from 14 residues. The V end lost 6 bases, the J end lost 8 bases, and 16 bases lay between the germline ends. CDR3 coding DNA: TGTGCCAGCAGCCTAGCAGGGAATAGGGAAAAACTGTTTTTT. It codes for CASSLAGNREKLFF.

This clonotype has at least ten counts. The chain carries TRBV29-1 and TRBJ1-1, with unresolved D. CDR1 and CDR2 (germline): SQVTM, ANQGSEA. Trimming left V 5 bases short and J 3 bases short, with 4 bases between. This CDR3 spans 10 amino acids. The CDR3 coding sequence is TGCAGCGTTTTAGACACTGAAGCTTTCTTT. Protein sequence: CSVLDTEAFF.

This clonotype was seen more than once but under ten times. CDR3 sequence (DNA): TGTGCCACCGACAACTCCTATGGCTACACCTTC. The encoded protein is CATDNSYGYTF. The chain couples TRBV16 to TRBJ1-2, with D unclear. The CDR3 runs 11 residues. CDR1 is KGHSY and CDR2 is FQNENV in the germline V gene. V lost 10 bases to trimming and J lost 4 bases, with 10 bases between them.

The sample holds many counts of this clonotype. The rearrangement joins TRBV5-1 to TRBJ1-5; 9 bases agree with TRBD1. Trimming cost V 0 bases and J 10 bases; bases outside gene matches: 8. This CDR3 spans 15 amino acids. Germline-derived CDR1 and CDR2 are SGHRS and YFSETQ. Here the CDR3 reads CASSLGDRERDPQHF. The DNA for the CDR3 is TGCGCCAGCAGCTTGGGGGACAGGGAGAGGGATCCCCAGCATTTT.

A few counts support this clonotype. The CDR3 sequence is CASSAGGASYEQYF. The DNA of the CDR3 is TGTGCCAGCAGCGCCGGAGGGGCCTCCTACGAGCAGTACTTC. This chain links TRBV9 with TRBJ2-7; D might be TRBD2 (6 bases). V lost 3 bases to trimming and J lost 0 bases, with 10 bases between them. The CDR3 has 14 amino acids. Germline V gives CDR1 SGDLS, CDR2 YYNGEE.

The J gene is TRBJ2-2, the V gene TRBV30; D ambiguous. The V end lost 6 bases, the J end lost 1 base, and 12 bases lay between the germline ends. In germline, CDR1 is GTSNPN, CDR2 SVGIG (reference sequence). The CDR3 is 14 amino acids. In DNA form, the CDR3 reads TGTGCCTGTAATAGAGCTGTGAACACCGGGGAGCTGTTTTTT. It specifies CACNRAVNTGELFF.

In this sample, this clonotype turned up a few times. J is TRBJ1-4 and V is TRBV9, with a tentative D call TRBD1 (6 bases). Between the trimmed V and J ends, which lost 0 bases and 0 bases, there was a span of 9 bases. This CDR3 spans 16 amino acids. Germline CDR1 is SGDLS and CDR2 is YYNGEE. CDR3 coding DNA: TGTGCCAGCAGCGTAGGGGGGCGTGCAACTAATGAAAAACTGTTTTTT. It is translated as CASSVGGRATNEKLFF.

This sequence joins TRBV7-9 and TRBJ2-7; D perhaps matches TRBD1 (6 bases). CDR1 and CDR2 from the germline V gene are SEHNR and FQNEAQ (reference sequence). This CDR3 comprises 13 residues. Trimming left V 4 bases short and J 6 bases short, with 13 bases between. CDR3 amino acids: CASSSIGGGEQYF. CDR3 nucleotide sequence: TGTGCCAGCAGCTCAATAGGGGGTGGCGAGCAGTACTTC.

This clonotype turned up a few times. J is TRBJ2-5 and V is TRBV4-3; 10 bases match TRBD1. Germline V gene sequence: CDR1 LGHNA, CDR2 YSLEER. J gave up 5 bases and V 4 bases, and 7 bases lay outside the gene matches. The CDR3 contains 15 residues. The CDR3 DNA reads TGCGCCAGCAGCCTAGGGACAGGGGAAGGGGAGACCCAGTACTTC. Protein sequence: CASSLGTGEGETQYF.

In regard to this clonotype: This may be a read error: a much more frequent sequence differs by one nucleotide. This sequence joins TRBV7-2 and TRBJ2-2, with no clear D. The V end lost 2 bases, the J end lost 1 base, and 14 bases lay between the germline ends. Germline V gene data show CDR1 as SGHTA and CDR2 as FQGNSA. The CDR3 contains 17 residues. The CDR3 nucleotides are TGTGCCAGCAGCTTACTTCCAGATATCGGGAACACCGGGGAGCTGTTTTTT. Its translation is CASSLLPDIGNTGELFF.

This clonotype was observed a handful of times. This sequence joins TRBV20-1 and TRBJ1-4; D remains unclear. V lost 3 bases to trimming and J lost 7 bases, with 12 bases between them. Germline values: CDR1 DFQATT, CDR2 SNEGSKA (reference sequence). The CDR3 is 13 amino acids. The CDR3 loop is CSASKGVSEKLFF. The CDR3 DNA sequence: TGCAGTGCTAGTAAAGGAGTTAGTGAAAAACTGTTTTTT.

J is TRBJ1-1 and V is TRBV11-2, with 11 bases aligning to TRBD1. This CDR3 is 17 amino acids long. CDR1 SGHAT and CDR2 FQNNGV come from the germline V gene. After removal of 5 bases from V and 5 bases from J, the junction contained 13 bases not matched to a gene. CDR3: CASSPIGGDRGYTEAFF. CDR3 nucleotide sequence: TGTGCCAGCAGCCCCATTGGAGGGGACAGGGGGTATACTGAAGCTTTCTTT.

V and J are TRBV9 and TRBJ2-1; D gene uncertain. The germline V and J ends were trimmed by 4 bases and 1 base, with 12 bases remaining between them. Germline V gene sequence: CDR1 SGDLS, CDR2 YYNGEE. The CDR3 extends over 15 amino acids. The CDR3 region has the DNA TGTGCCAGCAGCCCGACAACTCTATCCTACAATGAGCAGTTCTTC. It codes for CASSPTTLSYNEQFF.

This clonotype appeared a few times. V gene TRBV5-6 combines with J gene TRBJ1-1, with a weak D call TRBD1 (5 bases). Germline V gene lookup returns CDR1 SGHDT and CDR2 YYEEEE. The CDR3 runs to 15 residues. Between the trimmed V and J ends, which lost 3 bases and 0 bases, there was a span of 12 bases. In nucleotides, the CDR3 is TGTGCCAGCAGCTCCGAACAGGTAATGAACACTGAAGCTTTCTTT. Translation: CASSSEQVMNTEAFF.

This clonotype appeared many times. CDR3 region: CASSQDRQGHTEAFF. The CDR3 DNA reads as TGCGCCAGCAGCCAAGATAGACAGGGCCACACTGAAGCTTTCTTT. This chain connects TRBV4-3 to TRBJ1-1; 7 nucleotides match TRBD1. The germline V gene encodes CDR1 LGHNA and CDR2 YSLEER. The CDR3 has 15 residues. Unmatched junction bases numbered 4, after V lost 0 bases and J lost 3 bases.

The chain carries TRBV4-2 and TRBJ2-7; D may be TRBD2 (6 bases). Germline V gene data show CDR1 as LGHNA and CDR2 as YNFKEQ. The CDR3 is 15 residues long. V was shortened by 4 bases and J by 3 bases, with 16 bases between the two germline ends. DNA for the CDR3: TGTGCCAGCAGCCCTAGCGATATCGGGGACTACGAGCAGTACTTC. It translates to CASSPSDIGDYEQYF.